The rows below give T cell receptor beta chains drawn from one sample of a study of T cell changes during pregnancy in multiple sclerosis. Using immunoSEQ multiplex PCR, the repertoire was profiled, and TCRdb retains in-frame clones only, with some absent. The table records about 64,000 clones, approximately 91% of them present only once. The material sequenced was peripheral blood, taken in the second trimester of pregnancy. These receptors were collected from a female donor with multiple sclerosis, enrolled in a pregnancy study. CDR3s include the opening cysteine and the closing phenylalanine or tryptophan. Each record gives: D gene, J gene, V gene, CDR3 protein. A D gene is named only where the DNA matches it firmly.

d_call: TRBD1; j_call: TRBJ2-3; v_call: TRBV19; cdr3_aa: CASSTTAGQGGPDTQYF
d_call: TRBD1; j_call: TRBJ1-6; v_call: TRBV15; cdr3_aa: CATSRGQGASSPLHF
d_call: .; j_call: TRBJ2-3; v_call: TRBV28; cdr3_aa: CASSLNRPPDRQYF
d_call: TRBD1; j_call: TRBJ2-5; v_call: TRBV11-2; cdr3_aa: CASSSKPHYRGRRKTQYF
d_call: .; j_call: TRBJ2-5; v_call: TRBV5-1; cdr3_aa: CASSRRGPGGETQYF
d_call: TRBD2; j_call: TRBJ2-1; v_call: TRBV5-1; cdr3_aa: CASSLDVSGGGNNEQFF
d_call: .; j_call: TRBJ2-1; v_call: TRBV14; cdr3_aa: CASSQVRANEQFF
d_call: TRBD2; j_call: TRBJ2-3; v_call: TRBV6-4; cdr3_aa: CASSDSSGGADTQYF
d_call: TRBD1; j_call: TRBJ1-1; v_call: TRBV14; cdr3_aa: CASSPQGALYTEAFF
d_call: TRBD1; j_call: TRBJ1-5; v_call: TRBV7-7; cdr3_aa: CASSLARDRSAYSNQPQHF
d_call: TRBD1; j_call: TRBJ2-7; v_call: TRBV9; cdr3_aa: CASSLTDRDYEQYF
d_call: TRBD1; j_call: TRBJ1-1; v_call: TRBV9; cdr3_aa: CASSVGFQGAEAFF
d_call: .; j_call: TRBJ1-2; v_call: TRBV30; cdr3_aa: CAWSRQPFSYGYTF
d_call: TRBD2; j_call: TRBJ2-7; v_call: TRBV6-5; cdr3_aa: CASSYSGLATYYEQYF
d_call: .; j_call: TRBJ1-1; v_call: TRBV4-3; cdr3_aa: CASSQEAGTEAFF
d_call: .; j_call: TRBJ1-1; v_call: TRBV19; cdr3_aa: CASGHRDTEAFF
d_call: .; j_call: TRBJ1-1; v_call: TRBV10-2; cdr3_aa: CASSDGWTIMNTEAFF
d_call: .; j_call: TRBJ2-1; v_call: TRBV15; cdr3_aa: CATSRTRAVEQFF
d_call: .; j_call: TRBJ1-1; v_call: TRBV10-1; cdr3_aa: CASSLLREGVEAFF
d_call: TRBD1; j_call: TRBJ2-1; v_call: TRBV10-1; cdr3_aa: CATKPGQGDGEQFF
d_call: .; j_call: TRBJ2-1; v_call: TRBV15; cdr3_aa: CATSRAIVYEQFF
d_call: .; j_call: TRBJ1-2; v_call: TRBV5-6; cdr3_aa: CASSRGGGYTF